This T cell receptor beta chain was identified during a study of blood T cell repertoires in COVID-19. Overall study context: Researchers got acute and convalescent COVID-19 samples from the United States, Italy and Spain. PBMCs, B-cell-depleted T cells, or T cells provided the cDNA or gDNA that made up the material.

Per the study methods: Amplified reference gene primers provided the basis for estimating nucleated cell counts. Profiling relied on immunoSEQ multiplex PCR, and the TCRdb table lists in-frame clones only, not all of them. V, J and clone size derive from that table, while D and trimming were established from the DNA sequence. The table has approximately 80,000 clones, 82% seen once. Germline V gives CDR1 SGHTA, CDR2 FQGTGA. The CDR3 totals 14 residues. Trimming removed 3 bases from V and 4 bases from J; junction bases left unmatched: 4. This chain joins TRBV7-3 and TRBJ2-3; TRBD2 aligns across 7 bases. This clonotype was obtained from a human donor in a cohort sampled during active COVID-19. Sequenced input: peripheral blood. The CDR3 protein is CASSFGGGADTQYF. The CDR3 DNA follows: TGTGCCAGCAGCTTTGGCGGGGGTGCAGATACGCAGTATTTT.